This T cell receptor beta chain is from a study of blood T cells in healthy people across ages. Deletions cut 5 bases from V and 3 bases from J, with 7 bases between. CDR3 size: 11 residues. Germline V gene sequence: CDR1 DFQATT, CDR2 SNEGSKA (reference sequence). This clonotype was counted between two and nine times. A second PCR, run for about 7 to 11 cycles, used a sample-barcoded 5' primer plus a J-beta primer mix. TCRdb re-derived calls from the 5' RACE reads in MiXCR, one entry per CDR3 protein. The table lists about 290,000 distinct CDR3 sequences, around 27% of them singletons. The TCR was taken from a woman in her seventies in good health. The sample taken for sequencing was blood. This rearrangement joins TRBV20-1 to TRBJ1-1, with D tentatively TRBD1 (5 bases). CDR3 in DNA: TGCAGTGCTCGACAGTACACTGAAGCTTTCTTT. Amino acid sequence: CSARQYTEAFF.